The present T cell receptor beta chain was sequenced within a study of cytomegalovirus exposure and HLA in healthy donors (dated by TCRdb to 2017 to 2019). About the full investigation: An earlier analysis of a few hundred of the donors reported about 280 Gb of sequence data and around 120 million unique TCR beta sequences obtained from some 170 million T cells. HLA typing included class I and class II loci at four-digit resolution. In a later genetic analysis, genome-wide SNP genotypes for about three fifths of the roughly 670 donors were used, and that subset was treated as a discovery cohort. Roughly 5 DR-DQ haplotypes were handled as single units for association and clustering because linkage in the cohort was strong. A later analysis re-analyzed previously published TCR beta repertoires from about 600 donors and added high-resolution HLA genotyping to study TCR occurrence patterns. An earlier analysis of 450 to 750 of the donors used high-throughput TCR beta sequencing to judge whether each TCR beta V gene segment behaved as functional or pseudogenic. Approximately 310 gigabases of sequencing data and approximately 84 million unique TCR sequences were included in an early release covering several hundred HLA-typed donors. The study used immunosequencing to profile the T cell repertoires of several hundred subjects and linked those repertoires to cytomegalovirus serostatus. On average, around 240,000 unique TCR beta nucleotide sequences were sequenced per donor among about 400 genotyped donors of the cohort, with 15% to 20% of those sequences being non-productive. Typing coverage differed by locus: A, B, C, DRB1 and DQB1 were typed in about 629-630 donors, DQA1 in around 500, DPA1 in some 570, and DPB1 in 450 to 490. Donor age, sex, ethnicity and CMV serostatus were collected together with the repertoire data. To predict cytomegalovirus infection status, the study brought together high-throughput TCR immunosequencing, statistical association of individual TCRs with disease status, and machine learning. Of the 300 to 500 genotyped donors, 75% to 85% were placed in the genetic ancestry cluster associated with self-reported Caucasian donors. Besides the first cohort of 666 subjects, a separate validation cohort made up of roughly 120 different subjects was used. All discovery cohort repertoires had been generated on a single sequencing platform. The study was designed to test whether signatures of past pathogen exposure could be identified by cataloging public T cell receptors. In the later analysis, no new phenotypic data were used to find candidate immune exposures; instead, reliance was placed on TCR beta sequences and their occurrence across donors. Overall study results and their limits: According to the authors, the approach could potentially be generalized to other disease states and immunological phenotypes. When HLA alleles, especially DR and DQ, strongly co-occurred, attributing TCR associations to individual alleles was difficult. The only immune exposure information available for the cohort was CMV serostatus. In the study, roughly 160 TCR beta chains were listed as associated with cytomegalovirus. HLA typing was unavailable for some donors at each locus, so association tests used only the typed subset. Over 15 rarely observed V segments, including chromosome 9 orphons, were excluded from the earlier analysis of several hundred of the donors because counts were too low. In a later analysis, TCR association rates were found to vary across HLA loci, with the most associated TCRs seen for DRB1 alleles and the fewest for HLA-C alleles. In a later analysis, about 17,000 TCR beta sequences were associated with specific HLA alleles at a false discovery rate of 0.05. Most TCR sequences were seen in very few donors, while some public TCRs were found in many individuals. In both the original and validation cohorts, the classifier was reported to diagnose cytomegalovirus status with high specificity and sensitivity. The sequencing pipeline was judged likely to have produced a cluster of highly shared sequence variants as a technical artifact. A later genetic analysis associated a missense DCLRE1C variant with V-gene and J-gene trimming of TCR beta chains, and an independent cohort replicated the association. The presence/absence analyses assumed that sequencing depth was roughly uniform across donors, and that assumption may not be true. In a later analysis, HLA-associated TCR beta chains showed more clonal expansion and lower generation probabilities than non-associated chains that were equally common. Correlated functional status among segregating V segments might reflect linkage disequilibrium, but an unknown experimental factor could not be ruled out. In vitro tests confirmed that a few of the cytomegalovirus-associated TCR beta chains recognize cytomegalovirus antigens. A later analysis found that most CMV-associated TCR beta chains appeared HLA-restricted, with HLA associations seemingly driven largely by CMV exposure. This cohort had only TCR beta chains sequenced, and the lack of alpha or paired-chain data limited which features could be detected. Some IMGT-functional V segments, including TRBV6-2 and TRBV6-3, could not be distinguished by the 87-base-pair reads and were therefore excluded. A further reported finding was that TCR beta sequences accurately predicted the HLA-A and HLA-B alleles for most subjects in the first cohort. Several of the top co-occurrence clusters appeared to be linked to parvovirus B19, influenza, CMV and Epstein-Barr virus, according to a later analysis. In a later genetic analysis, fewer N-insertions in productive TCRs were reported among donors in an Asian-associated ancestry cluster than the roughly 700-donor mean. In an earlier analysis of fewer than 750 of the donors, most TCR beta V segments were observed in productive rearrangements about 90% or about 30% of the time, broadly matching IMGT annotations.

Library generation was performed with the immunoSEQ multiplex PCR assay. The multiplex PCR relied on a mix of 60 forward primers for TCR Vbeta segments and 13 reverse primers for TCR Jbeta segments. The CDR3 region of rearranged TCR beta genes was amplified from genomic DNA by a multiplex PCR assay. Amplified TCR beta libraries were sequenced as 87-base-pair reads on the Illumina HiSeq System. The study's processing was this. In a later analysis, some 80 million unique TCR beta chains were counted across the roughly 610 repertoires, and around 10 million of these chains were shared by at least two donors. A nearest-neighbor algorithm error-corrected the raw reads and collapsed the reads into unique sequences, merging closely related sequences to remove PCR and sequencing errors. CDR3 sequences were aligned to IMGT reference sequences to assign V, D and J gene segments. For a sequence to be retained, a match of at least six nucleotides was required to both a V gene segment and a J gene segment. A rearrangement was called productive if the CDR3 had no stop codons and remained in frame with V and J, and every other rearrangement was called non-productive. CDR3 was defined by IMGT convention, running from the second conserved V-encoded cysteine to the conserved J-encoded phenylalanine. Sequences without an unambiguous match to a single V gene segment were excluded from the earlier analysis of 450 to 750 of the donors. In an earlier analysis of 450 to 750 of the donors, a V segment was called functional when productive rearrangements were above 56.7%, and segregating when the standard deviation between donors exceeded 5%. A statistical classification framework was built for diagnosing cytomegalovirus status from the catalog of TCR beta chain sequences. V and J gene assignment, in a later analysis, came from comparing TCR nucleotide sequences with IMGT/GENE-DB human TR gene sequences. A later analysis assigned CDR3 sequences and most-parsimonious VDJ recombination scenarios with the TCRdist pipeline. In a later analysis, each TCR beta chain was defined by its CDR3 amino acid sequence together with its V-gene family, and reads without a unique V-gene family were excluded. A later analysis removed over 500 highly shared, low-generation-probability nucleotide sequences to deal with suspected cross-contamination and a sequencing artifact. For each public chain, a later analysis derived a clonal expansion index from normalized ranks of inferred template counts within each repertoire. In a later analysis, generation probabilities were computed using a VDJ recombination model fitted to out-of-frame rearrangements, and the results were checked against IGoR. A later analysis scored TCR-TCR, TCR-HLA and TCR-CMV co-occurrence with hypergeometric tests, applying a repertoire-size bias correction to TCR pairs. False discovery rates were estimated in a later analysis by permuting HLA or CMV assignments 20 times. A later analysis grouped co-occurring TCRs with DBSCAN, adding TCRdist sequence similarity when clustering within HLA-allele-positive subsets. Co-occurrence clustering excluded repertoires with fewer than 30,000 or more than 120,000 public chains, plus five with anomalous nucleotide sharing. TCRdb limited this immuneACCESS table to in-frame rearrangements with V and J called. A share of clones is missing; checked studies link under half to unresolved V genes, and the rest is unexplained. V and J calls and clone size come straight from that table; D and trimming were deduced from the DNA. In this sample the table shows some 99,000 clones, approximately 70% of which occur a single time. The top ten constitute around 8.1% of the sample.

In total, over 600 healthy bone marrow donors made up the cohort. Cohort members were all nominally healthy when sampled, although unrecorded immune exposures were likely present. The donor was CMV seronegative and belonged to the group of more than 300 seronegative cohort members. A peripheral blood sample was collected from each donor, and TCR beta sequencing was performed on peripheral blood mononuclear cells. The Qiagen DNeasy Blood Extraction Kit was used to extract genomic DNA from the blood cell samples. A word on this clone: This receptor's antigen is unknown. The record has no base qualities; no much larger clone is one base away.

V is shortened by 8 bases, J by 2 bases, and the region joining them spans 16 bases. The CDR3 has 14 amino acids, counting the end cysteine and phenylalanine. The CDR3 DNA has 42 bases and is translated from base 1. Per the germline V gene (reference sequence), MNHEY is the CDR1 and SMNVEV is the CDR2. The sequenced material came from PBMCs. The receptor comes from a man in his forties in good health and CMV-seronegative. This chain is built from TRBV27 and TRBJ2-7; TRBD2 is a weak D gene call, 5 bases matching. The DNA reads TGTGCCAGCGGGGTCGGACGGGGAACCTACGAGCAGTACTTC. This encodes CASGVGRGTYEQYF.